These 12 T cell receptor beta chains came from one sample sequenced in a study of T cell changes during pregnancy in multiple sclerosis. Here immunoSEQ multiplex PCR was the method, and the copy in TCRdb shows in-frame clones only, minus some. Of roughly 45,000 clones detected, 75% to 90% appear once; the ten largest clones hold under 1.5%. Sequenced material: peripheral blood, taken in the first trimester of pregnancy. The receptors come from a female donor in good health, enrolled as a control in a pregnancy study.

The chain recombines TRBV4-2 with TRBJ1-1, with D uncertain. This CDR3 has 15 residues. CDR1 is LGHNA and CDR2 is YNFKEQ in the germline V gene. V was trimmed by 4 bases and J by 1 base, leaving 13 bases between them. CDR3 in DNA: TGTGCCAGCAGCCCGAGGCGGCTAACGAACACTGAAGCTTTCTTT. Protein sequence: CASSPRRLTNTEAFF.

The chain combines TRBV21-1 with TRBJ2-3; the table names TRBD2, a call not compared with the DNA. TRBV21-1 is assigned pseudogene status. The CDR3 sequence is 16 residues long. The CDR3 DNA is TGTGCCAGCAGCAAAGGGCTAGCGGGAGGAACAGATACGCAGTATTTT. It yields the protein CASSKGLAGGTDTQYF.

This CDR3 is CASSFGLAGGIVDEQFF. The CDR3 DNA reads as TGCGCCAGCAGCTTTGGGCTAGCGGGAGGAATAGTCGATGAGCAGTTCTTC. V is TRBV5-1 and J is TRBJ2-1; 11 nucleotides align to TRBD2. V lost 2 bases to trimming and J lost 8 bases; unmatched junction nucleotides: 12. CDR1 SGHRS and CDR2 YFSETQ come from the germline V gene. The CDR3 extends over 17 amino acids.

V gene TRBV6-1 combines with J gene TRBJ2-7; 7 bases map to TRBD1. CDR3 length: 15 amino acids. V shed 2 bases, J shed 3 bases, and the junction held 7 bases outside the gene matches. Germline V gene lookup returns CDR1 MNHNS and CDR2 SASEGT. Here the CDR3 reads CASSETGTANYEQYF. CDR3 nucleotide sequence: TGTGCCAGCAGTGAAACGGGGACAGCAAACTACGAGCAGTACTTC.

V is TRBV2 and J is TRBJ1-2; tentative D call: TRBD1 (5 bases). Germline-derived CDR1 and CDR2 are SNHLY and FYNNEI. V was clipped by 4 bases and J by 2 bases, with 8 bases between them. There are 13 residues in the CDR3. In DNA, the CDR3 is TGTGCCAGCAGTGGGGGCGCCAACTATGGCTACACCTTC. The encoded protein is CASSGGANYGYTF.

The chain employs TRBV19 and TRBJ2-2; possible D gene TRBD2, 6 bases. The CDR3 has 15 amino acids. V was clipped by 1 base and J by 2 bases, with 8 bases between them. Germline values: CDR1 LNHDA, CDR2 SQIVND (reference sequence). The CDR3 region is CASSIVGGNTGELFF. As DNA, the CDR3 is TGTGCCAGTAGTATAGTCGGGGGAAACACCGGGGAGCTGTTTTTT.

The V gene is TRBV2, the J gene TRBJ2-5; weak D call: TRBD1 (5 bases). Looked up from germline, CDR1 is SNHLY and CDR2 is FYNNEI. Trimming removed 6 bases from V and 2 bases from J, with 13 bases in between. The CDR3 covers 14 residues. The CDR3 protein is CASRRGSSQETQYF. The CDR3 nucleotides are TGTGCCAGCAGAAGGGGCAGCTCGCAAGAGACCCAGTACTTC.

The V and J genes are TRBV11-2 and TRBJ2-1; 7 positions agree with TRBD1. The germline V gene has CDR1 SGHAT and CDR2 FQNNGV. The CDR3 extends over 16 amino acids. The trim removed 1 base at V and 0 bases at J, leaving 3 bases unmatched. The CDR3 protein is CASSLGAGGSYNEQFF. CDR3 DNA sequence: TGTGCCAGCAGCTTAGGGGCAGGGGGCTCCTACAATGAGCAGTTCTTC.

The chain combines TRBV7-8 with TRBJ1-3; D ambiguous. Per germline, CDR1 SGHVS and CDR2 FQNEAQ. V was shortened by 2 bases and J by 4 bases, with 9 bases between the two germline ends. The CDR3 has 14 residues. The CDR3, as DNA: TGTGCCAGCAGCTTAAACTACGGGGGAAACACCATATATTTT. This sequence encodes CASSLNYGGNTIYF. Together with reference TRBV7-8 and TRBJ1-3, the CDR3 gives the full variable domain: GAGVSQSPRYKVAKRGQDVALRCDPISGHVSLFWYQQALGQGPEFLTYFQNEAQLDKSGLPSDRFFAERPEGSVSTLKIQRTQQEDSAVYLCASSLNYGGNTIYFGEGSWLTVV.

The rearrangement joins TRBV28 to TRBJ1-2; 9 bases match TRBD1. The CDR3 has 14 residues. With 5 bases clipped from V and 4 bases from J, the junction kept 5 bases outside the gene matches. Germline-derived CDR1 and CDR2 are MDHEN and SYDVKM. Here the CDR3 reads CASSRTGGRYGYTF. CDR3 bases: TGTGCCAGCAGTCGTACAGGGGGCCGCTATGGCTACACCTTC.

For the CDR3, the DNA is TGCGCCAGCAGCCAAGATCGTGACAGGGTCGAGACCCAGTACTTC. It translates to CASSQDRDRVETQYF. The chain combines TRBV4-3 with TRBJ2-5, with 7 nucleotides matching TRBD1. V lost 0 bases and J lost 5; bases outside the gene matches: 6. CDR3 length: 15 residues. The V gene's germline CDR1 is LGHNA and CDR2 YSLEER.

Only a few counts were recorded for this clone. The chain recombines TRBV18 with TRBJ1-3; D is uncertain. V was trimmed by 6 bases and J by 7 bases, leaving 10 bases between them. CDR1 is KGHSH, CDR2 LQKENI, per germline. This CDR3 comprises 12 residues. CDR3 amino acids: CASSGSENTIYF. The CDR3 region has the DNA TGTGCCAGCTCCGGCAGCGAGAACACCATATATTTT.